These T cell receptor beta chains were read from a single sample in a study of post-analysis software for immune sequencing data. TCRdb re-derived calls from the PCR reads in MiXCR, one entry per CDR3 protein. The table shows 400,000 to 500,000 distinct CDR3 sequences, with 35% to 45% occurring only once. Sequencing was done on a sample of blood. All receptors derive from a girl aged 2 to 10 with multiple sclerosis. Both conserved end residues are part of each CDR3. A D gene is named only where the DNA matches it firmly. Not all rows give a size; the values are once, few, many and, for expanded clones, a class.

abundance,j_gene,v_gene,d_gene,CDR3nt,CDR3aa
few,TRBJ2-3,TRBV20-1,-,TGCAGTGCTAGAGATCAGACGAGAACCCGTACGCAGTATTTT,CSARDQTRTRTQYF
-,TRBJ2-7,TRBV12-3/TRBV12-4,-,TGTGCCAGCAGTTTGCACGGGAACTACGAGCAGTACTTC,CASSLHGNYEQYF
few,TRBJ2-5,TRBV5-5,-,TGTGCCAGCAGCTTGGTGTCAGGAGGAGAGACCCAGTACTTC,CASSLVSGGETQYF
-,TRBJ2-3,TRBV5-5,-,TGTGCCAGCAGCTTCGGGAACACGCAAGATACGCAGTATTTT,CASSFGNTQDTQYF
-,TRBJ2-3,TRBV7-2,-,TGTGCCAGCCCTACCCACCCGGGCTCCACAGATACGCAGTATTTT,CASPTHPGSTDTQYF
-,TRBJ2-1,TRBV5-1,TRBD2,TGCGCCAGCAGCTTTCATAGCGGGGAATCCTACAATGAGCAGTTCTTC,CASSFHSGESYNEQFF
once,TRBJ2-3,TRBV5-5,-,TGTGCCGGCAGCTTTTCCCCGGGGGCTGGGGATACGCAGTATTTT,CAGSFSPGAGDTQYF
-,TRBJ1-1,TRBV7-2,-,TGTGCCAGCAGCTTAGAGTTCCTACAGGTAAACACTGAAGCTTTCTTT,CASSLEFLQVNTEAFF
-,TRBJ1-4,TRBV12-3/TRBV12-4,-,TGTGCCAGCAGGGGCGGCGGGTCAACTAATGAAAAACGGTTTTTT,CASRGGGSTNEKRFF
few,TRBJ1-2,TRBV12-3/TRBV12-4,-,TGTGCCAGTCGACCCTGGGGCGAGGCCGGGGGCTATGGCTACACCTTC,CASRPWGEAGGYGYTF
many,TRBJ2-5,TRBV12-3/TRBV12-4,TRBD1,TGTGCCAGCAGTCCCCGACAGGGGGAGACCCAGTACTTC,CASSPRQGETQYF
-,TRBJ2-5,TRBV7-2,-,TGTGCCAGCAGCAACCTGGGGGCAGGCCAAGAGACCCAGTACTTC,CASSNLGAGQETQYF
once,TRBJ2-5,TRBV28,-,TGTGCCAGCAGTCCAGCGGAAACACAAGAGACCCAGTACTTC,CASSPAETQETQYF
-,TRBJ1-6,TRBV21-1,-,TGTGCCAGCAGCAAATGGGACAATAATTCACCCCTCCACTTT,CASSKWDNNSPLHF
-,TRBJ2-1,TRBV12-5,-,TGTGCTAGTGGTCCCTCGGAGGGCAATGAGCAGTTCTTC,CASGPSEGNEQFF
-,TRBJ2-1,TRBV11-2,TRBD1,TGTGCCAGCAGCATAGAATACCGGGACAGGGGGTACAATGAGCAGTTCTTC,CASSIEYRDRGYNEQFF
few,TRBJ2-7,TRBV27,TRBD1,TGTGCCAGCAGTCAGGACAGGGGGCATTACGAGCAGTACTTC,CASSQDRGHYEQYF
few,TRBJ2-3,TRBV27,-,TGTGCCAGCAGTTTAAGGTCCAGCGTAGATACGCAGTATTTT,CASSLRSSVDTQYF